Listed here is a single TCR beta chain. This clone's antigen is unknown. Library preparation was by 5' RACE. Preparation of each TCR library used around 3,500 ng of total RNA. For each sample, cDNA synthesis was carried out in eight separate reactions using SMARTScribe reverse transcriptase. During cDNA synthesis, template switching was used to introduce unique molecular identifiers that contained a 6-nucleotide sample barcode. TCRalpha and TCRbeta cDNA was amplified by two nested PCRs of around 15 and 9 cycles, with bead purification after each PCR. Before amplification, the cDNA was treated with uracil DNA-glycosylase and purified using the QIAquick PCR purification kit. In the second PCR, Illumina TruSeq-compatible adapters and sample-specific barcodes were added. Library quality and concentration were assessed using TapeStation and Qubit, and 4.5 to 6.5 ng of each library was pooled. The pooled libraries were sequenced with 2 x 100 bp reads and custom sequencing primers on an Illumina HiSeq2500 single-index Rapid Run. In the source study's methods: MiGEC version 1.2.6 was used for UMI-based consensus assembly to correct PCR and sequencing errors. MiXCR version 2.1.1 was used for V(D)J alignment, clonotype assembly and CDR3 extraction. Normalisation of gene usage, clonotype sharing and MAIT/NKT TCR abundance was achieved by analysing the top 1000, 10 000 and 20 000 clonotypes per sample. Diversity was computed as the inverse Simpson index with the vegan R package after downsampling to 27 000 UMIs. Paired Mann-Whitney U tests on discordant twin pairs were used, with Benjamini-Hochberg multiple-testing correction. Once TCRdb had reprocessed the reads, it stored one entry per CDR3 protein sequence and supplied no DNA. These V and J calls derive from TCRdb rather than the authors' analysis. The sample's own table lists some 210,000 distinct CDR3 sequences. Jointly, the top ten make up around 1.5% of the sample.

The data were obtained in a study of monozygotic twins with inflammatory bowel disease (dated by TCRdb to the late 2010s). As for the study more broadly: The full study comprised 30 or so monozygotic twin pairs: nine German pairs (four IBD-concordant, five IBD-discordant) and 19 IBD-discordant Danish pairs. The search for disease-associated traits relied mainly on comparing IBD patients with their genetically identical healthy co-twins within discordant pairs. Each individual had, on average, about 151 000 unique TCRalpha sequences and 181 000 unique TCRbeta sequences available for analysis.

An approximately 2.5 ml peripheral blood sample was drawn into PAXgene tubes per donor and stored at -80°C. Total RNA was isolated from whole blood with the PAXgene blood miRNA kit on an automated QIAcube, without T cell sorting. Peripheral blood from monozygotic twin pairs who were concordant or discordant for inflammatory bowel disease underwent deep TCRalpha and TCRbeta repertoire profiling using unique molecular barcoding. Smoking habits were recorded for all twin pairs, and individuals were classified as current, former or never smokers. The full study reports these points: The results gave no support for a single strong signal or clonotype linked to IBD. Different T cell subtypes could not be distinguished in the analysis. Concordant and discordant twins showed no difference in repertoire similarity, possibly because of limited statistical power. Differing immunosuppressive treatments among patients may have added background noise and inter-individual variability to the repertoires. Compared with healthy twins, IBD patients had fewer clonotypes in common with other individuals, a difference most pronounced in patients showing signs of disease activity. TCRbeta repertoire diversity, by inverse Simpson index, was decreased in IBD patients compared with their healthy co-twins.

Taken from the germline V gene (reference sequence), the CDR1 and CDR2 loops are DFQATT and SNEGSKA. The CDR3 contains 13 residues, cysteine and phenylalanine counted. Only the protein is available. The TCR comes from a human donor with ulcerative colitis or Crohn's disease, or a healthy co-twin of an affected twin (not recorded which). The chain uses TRBV20-1 and TRBJ2-7; TCRdb selects TRBD1, and the lack of DNA leaves this call unchecked. The sequenced sample was blood. The CDR3 sequence is CSARWTGTYEQYF.